This T cell receptor beta chain emerged from a study of blood T cell repertoires in COVID-19. The CDR3 is made up of 14 amino acids. Trimming stripped 3 bases from V and 0 bases from J, with 7 bases between. Germline lookup yields CDR1 KGHDR and CDR2 SFDVKD. Study processing details: Amplification of reference gene primers was used by the study to estimate nucleated cell counts. Sequenced by immunoSEQ multiplex PCR; TCRdb stores in-frame clones only, minus some. V, J and clone size derive from that table, while D and trimming were established from the DNA sequence. The table records some 42,000 clones, 80% to 90% of them present only once.

The sample comprised peripheral blood. The chain links TRBV24-1 to TRBJ1-1; the D gene is possibly TRBD1 (5 bases). This clonotype was obtained from a man aged 30 to 39 with active or convalescent COVID-19. CDR3 sequence reads: CATSDTGMNTEAFF. DNA for the CDR3: TGTGCCACCAGTGATACAGGTATGAACACTGAAGCTTTCTTT.